The 12 T cell receptor beta chains in this list originate from one sample, sequenced in a study of technical replicates of blood from a handful of donors. Method: immunoSEQ multiplex PCR; TCRdb's copy keeps in-frame clones and lacks some. Among fewer than 90,000 clones listed, about 92% were seen once. Material: T cells isolated from PBMCs. All receptors derive from a human donor in good health.

J is TRBJ2-3 and V is TRBV5-6; TRBD2 matches at 13 bases. In germline, CDR1 is SGHDT, CDR2 YYEEEE. The J segment lost 5 bases and the V segment lost 3 bases, leaving 9 bases of the junction unmatched. This CDR3 spans 17 amino acids. Here the CDR3 DNA reads TGTGCCAGCAGCTCGGGACCCGGGACTAGCGGGATAGATACGCAGTATTTT. It specifies CASSSGPGTSGIDTQYF.

The J gene is TRBJ2-4, the V gene TRBV4-1; D perhaps matches TRBD1 (6 bases). Germline lookup yields CDR1 MGHRA and CDR2 YSYEKL. Trimming pared 0 bases from V and 12 bases from J, leaving 15 bases between. The CDR3 spans 14 residues. CDR3 DNA: TGCGCCAGCAGCCAAGAGAGGCAGGGGCTCCCTCAGTACTTC. Its translation is CASSQERQGLPQYF.

V usage is TRBV27 and J usage is TRBJ1-2; perhaps TRBD1 as D (6 bases). V lost 8 bases, J lost 0 bases, and 22 bases lay in between. The length of the CDR3 is 17 residues. Germline V CDR1 and CDR2: MNHEY, SMNVEV (reference sequence). DNA of the CDR3: TGTGCCAGCGTACCTCGGTTCGGGGACATTCCTAACTATGGCTACACCTTC. This encodes CASVPRFGDIPNYGYTF.

The rearrangement links TRBV10-1 to TRBJ2-2; 10 bases are shared with TRBD1. With 9 bases clipped from V and 4 bases from J, the junction kept 5 bases outside the gene matches. The CDR3 sequence is 14 residues long. Germline V CDR1 and CDR2: WNHNN, SYGVQD (reference sequence). This chain's CDR3 is CASGTGEFTGELFF. In DNA form, the CDR3 reads TGCGCCAGTGGGACAGGGGAGTTCACCGGGGAGCTGTTTTTT.

The rearrangement links TRBV7-6 to TRBJ2-2; weak D call: TRBD2 (5 bases). In germline, CDR1 is SGHVS, CDR2 FNYEAQ. The CDR3 runs to 15 residues. With 7 bases removed from V and 0 bases from J, the gap between germline ends came to 12 bases. The CDR3 loop is CASTSETTNTGELFF. Written as DNA, the CDR3 is TGTGCCAGCACCTCCGAGACTACGAACACCGGGGAGCTGTTTTTT.

CDR3 sequence: CASSSGTGVIVNGYTF. The CDR3 bases are TGTGCCAGCAGTTCCGGGACAGGGGTTATTGTCAATGGCTACACCTTC. This sequence joins TRBV28 and TRBJ1-2; 10 bases align to TRBD1. V dropped 4 bases and J dropped 6; count of bases not matched to a gene: 11. CDR1 and CDR2 (germline): MDHEN, SYDVKM. The CDR3 spans 16 residues.

The V call is TRBV2, the J call TRBJ2-1; 8 bases agree with TRBD2. From germline, CDR1 is SNHLY and CDR2 FYNNEI. V was pared by 6 bases and J by 9 bases, with 13 bases of the junction left unmatched. This CDR3 is 15 amino acids long. Here the CDR3 reads CASSEKAGLVTEQFF. CDR3 DNA sequence: TGTGCCAGCAGCGAAAAGGCGGGACTAGTGACTGAGCAGTTCTTC.

The chain has TRBV14 and TRBJ1-2; 12 nucleotides agree with TRBD1. Germline CDR1 reads SGHDN; CDR2 reads FVKESK. CDR3 length: 17 residues. The ends lost 0 bases at V and 7 bases at J; junction bases unmatched: 9. The CDR3 DNA reads TGTGCCAGCAGCCAAGAGCCCTTGGGACAGGGGGCGGGTGGCTACACCTTC. This gives the protein CASSQEPLGQGAGGYTF.

The gene calls are TRBV6-5 and TRBJ2-6; a weak D match, TRBD1 (5 bases). Trimming cost V 6 bases and J 0 bases, with 9 bases left between them. Looked up from germline, CDR1 is MNHEY and CDR2 is SVGAGI. The CDR3 length is 15 residues. The CDR3 region has the DNA TGTGCCAGCAGCACAGGAAGCTCTGGGGCCAACGTCCTGACTTTC. Amino acid sequence: CASSTGSSGANVLTF.

CDR3 nucleotide sequence: TGTGCCAGCAGTGAAGGGGAAGGGGGCCCCAAAAACATTCAGTACTTC. The encoded protein is CASSEGEGGPKNIQYF. V usage is TRBV6-1 and J usage is TRBJ2-4; 7 bases agree with TRBD1. The CDR3 runs 16 residues. CDR1 is MNHNS, CDR2 SASEGT, per germline. V lost 1 base, J lost 2 bases, and 5 bases stayed unmatched.

V and J are TRBV2 and TRBJ2-1; 12 nucleotides match TRBD2. V dropped 8 bases and J dropped 8; count of bases not matched to a gene: 10. The germline gives CDR1 SNHLY, CDR2 FYNNEI. The CDR3 covers 15 residues. The CDR3 reads CASLLLAGGPDEQFF. CDR3 DNA: TGTGCCAGCCTTCTCCTAGCGGGGGGGCCAGATGAGCAGTTCTTC.

The CDR3 DNA is TGTGCCAGCAGCTTCCAAGGGGCAGGGGGCGCAGATACGCAGTATTTT. This codes for CASSFQGAGGADTQYF. This chain uses TRBV11-2 with TRBJ2-3, with TRBD1 matching 8 bases. The CDR3 is made up of 16 amino acids. The germline V gene has CDR1 SGHAT and CDR2 FQNNGV. After removal of 3 bases from V and 4 bases from J, the junction contained 9 bases not matched to a gene. Variable domain in full (rest from reference TRBV11-2 and TRBJ2-3): EAGVAQSPRYKIIEKRQSVAFWCNPISGHATLYWYQQILGQGPKLLIQFQNNGVVDDSQLPKDRFSAERLKGVDSTLKIQPAKLEDSAVYLCASSFQGAGGADTQYFGPGTRLTVL.